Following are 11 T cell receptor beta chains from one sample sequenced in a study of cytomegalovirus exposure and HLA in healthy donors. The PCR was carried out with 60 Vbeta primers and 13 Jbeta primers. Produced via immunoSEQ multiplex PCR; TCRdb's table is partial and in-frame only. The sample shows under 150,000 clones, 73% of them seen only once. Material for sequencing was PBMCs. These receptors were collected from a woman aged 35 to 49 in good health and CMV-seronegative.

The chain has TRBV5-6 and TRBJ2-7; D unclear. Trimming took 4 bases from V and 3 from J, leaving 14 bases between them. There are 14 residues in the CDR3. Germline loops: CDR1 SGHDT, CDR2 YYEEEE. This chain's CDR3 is CASSIALELYEQYV. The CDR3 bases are TGTGCCAGCAGCATAGCACTGGAGCTCTACGAGCAGTACGTC.

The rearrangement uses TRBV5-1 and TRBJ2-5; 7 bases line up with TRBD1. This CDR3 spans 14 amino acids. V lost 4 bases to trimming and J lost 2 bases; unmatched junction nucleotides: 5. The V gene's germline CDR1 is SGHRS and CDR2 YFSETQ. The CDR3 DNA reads TGCGCCAGCAGCGGGGGACAGCCGCAAGAGACCCAGTACTTC. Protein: CASSGGQPQETQYF.

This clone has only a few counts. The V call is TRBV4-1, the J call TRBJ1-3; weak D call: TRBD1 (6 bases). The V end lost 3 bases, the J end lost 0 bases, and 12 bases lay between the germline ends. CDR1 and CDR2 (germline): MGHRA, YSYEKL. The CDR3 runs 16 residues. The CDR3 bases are TGCGCCAGCAGCCAGGGGGCACCTCTCTCTGGAAACACCATATATTTT. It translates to CASSQGAPLSGNTIYF.

The DNA for the CDR3 is TGCGCCAGCAGCTTAAAAAGGGGATCTGCTGGGGCCAACGTCCTGACTTTC. Translating it yields CASSLKRGSAGANVLTF. The V gene is TRBV5-1, the J gene TRBJ2-6, with D maybe TRBD1 (5 bases). Between the trimmed V and J ends, which lost 2 bases and 2 bases, there was a span of 14 bases. The CDR3 has 17 amino acids. Per germline, CDR1 SGHRS and CDR2 YFSETQ.

The CDR3 loop is CASSLEGSTEAFF. As DNA, the CDR3 is TGTGCCAGCAGCTTGGAGGGATCGACTGAAGCTTTCTTT. The genes are TRBV7-9 and TRBJ1-1, with D uncertain. Per germline, CDR1 SEHNR and CDR2 FQNEAQ (reference sequence). The V and J ends lost 3 bases and 5 bases respectively, with 10 bases between them. There are 13 residues in the CDR3.

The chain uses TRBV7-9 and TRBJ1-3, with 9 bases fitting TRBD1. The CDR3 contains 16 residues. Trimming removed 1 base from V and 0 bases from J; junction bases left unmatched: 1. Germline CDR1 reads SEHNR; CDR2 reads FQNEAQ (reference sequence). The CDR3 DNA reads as TGTGCCAGCAGCTTAGGACAGGGGGACTCTGGAAACACCATATATTTT. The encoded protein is CASSLGQGDSGNTIYF.

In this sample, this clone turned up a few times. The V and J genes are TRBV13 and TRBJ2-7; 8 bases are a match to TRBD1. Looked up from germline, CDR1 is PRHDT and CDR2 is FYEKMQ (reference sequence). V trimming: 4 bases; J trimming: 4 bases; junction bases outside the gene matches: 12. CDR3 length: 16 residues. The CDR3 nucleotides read TGTGCCAGCAGCTCCCGACAGACAGGGGTGGCGTACGAGCAGTACTTC. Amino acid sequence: CASSSRQTGVAYEQYF. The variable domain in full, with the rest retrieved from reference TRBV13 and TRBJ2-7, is AAGVIQSPRHLIKEKRETATLKCYPIPRHDTVYWYQQGPGQDPQFLISFYEKMQSDKGSIPDRFSAQQFSDYHSELNMSSLELGDSALYFCASSSRQTGVAYEQYFGPGTRLTVT.

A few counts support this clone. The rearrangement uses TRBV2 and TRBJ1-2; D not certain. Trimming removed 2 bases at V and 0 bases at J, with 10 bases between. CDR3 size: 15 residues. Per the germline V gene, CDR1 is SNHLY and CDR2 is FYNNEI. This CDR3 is CASSETGIANYGYTF. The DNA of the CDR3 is TGTGCCAGCAGTGAAACGGGGATAGCTAACTATGGCTACACCTTC.

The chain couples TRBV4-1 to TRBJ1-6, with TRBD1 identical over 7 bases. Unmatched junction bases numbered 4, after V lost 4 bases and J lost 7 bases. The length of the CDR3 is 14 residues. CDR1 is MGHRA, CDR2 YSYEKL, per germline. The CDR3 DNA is TGCGCCAGCAGCCCCGGACAGGAGAATTCACCCCTCCACTTT. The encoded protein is CASSPGQENSPLHF.

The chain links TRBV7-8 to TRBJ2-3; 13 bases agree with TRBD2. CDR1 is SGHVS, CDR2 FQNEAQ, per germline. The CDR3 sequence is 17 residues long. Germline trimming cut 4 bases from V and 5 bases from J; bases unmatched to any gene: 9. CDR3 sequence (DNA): TGTGCCAGCAGCTCAGGACTAGCGGGGGACCTCGGAGATACGCAGTATTTT. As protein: CASSSGLAGDLGDTQYF.

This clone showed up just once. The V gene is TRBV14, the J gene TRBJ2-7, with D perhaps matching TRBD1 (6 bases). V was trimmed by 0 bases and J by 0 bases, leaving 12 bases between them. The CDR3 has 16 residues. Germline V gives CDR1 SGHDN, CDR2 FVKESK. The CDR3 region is CASSQDWTESSYEQYF. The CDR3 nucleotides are TGTGCCAGCAGCCAAGATTGGACAGAGAGCTCCTACGAGCAGTACTTC.